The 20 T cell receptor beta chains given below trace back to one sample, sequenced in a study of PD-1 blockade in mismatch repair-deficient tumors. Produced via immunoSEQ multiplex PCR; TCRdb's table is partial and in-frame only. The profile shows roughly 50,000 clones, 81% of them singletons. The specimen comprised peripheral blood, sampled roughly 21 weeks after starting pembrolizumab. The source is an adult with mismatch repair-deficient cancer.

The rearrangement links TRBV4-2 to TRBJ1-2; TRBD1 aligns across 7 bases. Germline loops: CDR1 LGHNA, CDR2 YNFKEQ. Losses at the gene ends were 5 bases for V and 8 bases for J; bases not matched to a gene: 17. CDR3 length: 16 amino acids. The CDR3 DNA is TGTGCCAGCAGCTTTCAAGTGGGGGAGGGGGCGGAGGGCTACACCTTC. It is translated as CASSFQVGEGAEGYTF.

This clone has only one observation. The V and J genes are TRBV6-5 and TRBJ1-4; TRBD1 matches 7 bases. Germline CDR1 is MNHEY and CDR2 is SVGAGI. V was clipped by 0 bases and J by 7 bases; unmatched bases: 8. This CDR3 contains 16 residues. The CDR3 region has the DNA TGTGCCAGCAGTTACTCATCGTCAGGGGGAACTGAAAAACTGTTTTTT. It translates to CASSYSSSGGTEKLFF.

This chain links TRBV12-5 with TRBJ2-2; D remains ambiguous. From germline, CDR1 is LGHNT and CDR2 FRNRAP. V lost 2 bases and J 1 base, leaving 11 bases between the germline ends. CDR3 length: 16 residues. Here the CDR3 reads CASGLIGSLNTGELFF. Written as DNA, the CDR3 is TGTGCTAGTGGTTTGATAGGCAGCCTGAACACCGGGGAGCTGTTTTTT.

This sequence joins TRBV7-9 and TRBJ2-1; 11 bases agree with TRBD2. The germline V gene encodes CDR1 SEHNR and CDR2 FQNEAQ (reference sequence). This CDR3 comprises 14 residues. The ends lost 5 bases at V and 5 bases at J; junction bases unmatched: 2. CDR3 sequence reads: CASSLLAGDNEQFF. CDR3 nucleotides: TGTGCCAGCAGCCTACTAGCGGGAGACAATGAGCAGTTCTTC.

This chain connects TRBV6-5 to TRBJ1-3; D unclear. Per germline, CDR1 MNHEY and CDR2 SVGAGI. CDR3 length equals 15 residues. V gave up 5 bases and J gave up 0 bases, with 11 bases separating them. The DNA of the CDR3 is TGTGCCAGCAGTCTAGATGATACCTCTGGAAACACCATATATTTT. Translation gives CASSLDDTSGNTIYF.

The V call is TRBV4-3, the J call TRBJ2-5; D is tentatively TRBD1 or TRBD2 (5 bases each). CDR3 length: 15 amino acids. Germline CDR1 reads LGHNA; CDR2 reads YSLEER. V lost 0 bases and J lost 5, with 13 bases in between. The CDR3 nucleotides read TGCGCCAGCAGCCAAGATGGGGCCGGGGCGGAGACCCAGTACTTC. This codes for CASSQDGAGAETQYF.

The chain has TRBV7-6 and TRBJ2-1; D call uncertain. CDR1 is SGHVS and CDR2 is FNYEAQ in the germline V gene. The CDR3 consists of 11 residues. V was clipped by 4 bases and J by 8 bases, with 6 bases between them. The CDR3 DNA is TGTGCCAGCAGCTCGCCCGATGAGCAGTTCTTC. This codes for CASSSPDEQFF.

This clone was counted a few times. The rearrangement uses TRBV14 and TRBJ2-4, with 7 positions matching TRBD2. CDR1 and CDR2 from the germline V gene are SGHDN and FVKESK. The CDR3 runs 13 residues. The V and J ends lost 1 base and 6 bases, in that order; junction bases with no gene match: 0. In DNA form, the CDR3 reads TGTGCCAGCAGCCAAGTAGCGGGAAACATTCAGTACTTC. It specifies CASSQVAGNIQYF.

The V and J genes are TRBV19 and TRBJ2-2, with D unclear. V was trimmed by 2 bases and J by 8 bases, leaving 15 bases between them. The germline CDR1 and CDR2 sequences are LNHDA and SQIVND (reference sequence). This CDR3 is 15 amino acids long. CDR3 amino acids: CASSIRVQASGELFF. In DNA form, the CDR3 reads TGTGCCAGTAGTATAAGGGTACAAGCTTCGGGGGAGCTGTTTTTT.

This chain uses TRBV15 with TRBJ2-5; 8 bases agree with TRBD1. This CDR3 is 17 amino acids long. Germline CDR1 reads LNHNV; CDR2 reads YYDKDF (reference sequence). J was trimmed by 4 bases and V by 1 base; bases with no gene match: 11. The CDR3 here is CATSRVQGARVLETQYF. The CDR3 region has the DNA TGTGCCACCAGCAGAGTTCAGGGGGCGCGAGTTTTAGAGACCCAGTACTTC.

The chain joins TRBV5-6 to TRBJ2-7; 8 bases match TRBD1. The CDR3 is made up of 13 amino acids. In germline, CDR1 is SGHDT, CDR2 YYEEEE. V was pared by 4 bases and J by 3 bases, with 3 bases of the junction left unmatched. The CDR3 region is CASSQGQDYEQYF. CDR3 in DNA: TGTGCCAGCAGCCAGGGACAGGACTACGAGCAGTACTTC.

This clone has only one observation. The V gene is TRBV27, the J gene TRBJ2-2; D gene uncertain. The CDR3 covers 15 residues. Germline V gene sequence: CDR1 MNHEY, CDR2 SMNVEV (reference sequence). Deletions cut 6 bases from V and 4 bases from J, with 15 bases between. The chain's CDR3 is CASSYSRAATGELFF. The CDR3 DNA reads TGTGCCAGCAGCTACTCCCGGGCAGCCACCGGGGAGCTGTTTTTT.

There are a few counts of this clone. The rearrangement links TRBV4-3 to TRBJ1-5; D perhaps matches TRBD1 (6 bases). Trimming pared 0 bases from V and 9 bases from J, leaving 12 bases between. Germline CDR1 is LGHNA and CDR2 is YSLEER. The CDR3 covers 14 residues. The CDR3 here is CASSQDPLRGPQHF. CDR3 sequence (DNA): TGCGCCAGCAGCCAAGATCCCCTCAGGGGGCCCCAGCATTTT.

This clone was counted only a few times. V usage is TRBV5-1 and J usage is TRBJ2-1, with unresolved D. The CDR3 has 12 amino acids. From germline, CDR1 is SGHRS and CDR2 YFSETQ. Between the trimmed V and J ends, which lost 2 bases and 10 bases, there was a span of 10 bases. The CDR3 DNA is TGCGCCAGCAGCTTCCGGAGAGCGGAGCAGTTCTTC. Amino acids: CASSFRRAEQFF.

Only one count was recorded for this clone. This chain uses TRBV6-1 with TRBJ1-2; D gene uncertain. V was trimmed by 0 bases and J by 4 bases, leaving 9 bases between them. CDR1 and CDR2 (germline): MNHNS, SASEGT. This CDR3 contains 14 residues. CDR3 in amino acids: CASSEAVRGYGYTF. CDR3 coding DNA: TGTGCCAGCAGTGAAGCTGTCCGGGGCTATGGCTACACCTTC.

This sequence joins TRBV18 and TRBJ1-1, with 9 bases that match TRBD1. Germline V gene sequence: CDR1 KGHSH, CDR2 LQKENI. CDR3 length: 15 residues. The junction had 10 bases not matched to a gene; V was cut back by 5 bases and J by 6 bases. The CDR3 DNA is TGTGCCAGCTCAATGGGACAGGGAGGTTTTGCTGAAGCTTTCTTT. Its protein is CASSMGQGGFAEAFF.

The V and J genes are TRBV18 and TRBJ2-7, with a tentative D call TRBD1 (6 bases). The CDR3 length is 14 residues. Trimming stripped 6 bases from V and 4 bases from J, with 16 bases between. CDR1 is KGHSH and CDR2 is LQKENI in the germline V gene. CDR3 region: CASSQGHTSYEQYF. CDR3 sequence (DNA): TGTGCCAGCTCGCAGGGACACACCAGTTACGAGCAGTACTTC.

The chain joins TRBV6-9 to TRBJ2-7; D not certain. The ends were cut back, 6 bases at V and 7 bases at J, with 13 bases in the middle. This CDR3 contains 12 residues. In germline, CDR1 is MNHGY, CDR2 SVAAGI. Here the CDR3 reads CASSADSREQYF. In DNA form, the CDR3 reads TGTGCCAGCAGCGCCGACTCCAGGGAGCAGTACTTC.

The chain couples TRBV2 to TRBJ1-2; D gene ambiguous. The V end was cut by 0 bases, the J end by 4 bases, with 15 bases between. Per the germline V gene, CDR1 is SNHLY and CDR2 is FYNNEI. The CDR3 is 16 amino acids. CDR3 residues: CASSEALGSSVYGYTF. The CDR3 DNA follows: TGTGCCAGCAGTGAAGCGCTGGGGAGCAGCGTCTATGGCTACACCTTC.

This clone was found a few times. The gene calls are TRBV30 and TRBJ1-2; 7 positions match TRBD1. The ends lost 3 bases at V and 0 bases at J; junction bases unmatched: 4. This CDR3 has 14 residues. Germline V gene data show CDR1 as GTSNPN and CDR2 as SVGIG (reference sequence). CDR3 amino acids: CAWRWTGANYGYTF. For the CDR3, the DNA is TGTGCCTGGAGGTGGACAGGAGCTAACTATGGCTACACCTTC.